Following are 5 T cell receptor beta chains from one sample sequenced in a study of blood T cell repertoires in COVID-19. Measured with immunoSEQ multiplex PCR; TCRdb has only the in-frame clones, and not every one. The sample lists some 72,000 clones, less than 90% seen once, with about 13% in the top ten. Sequencing was performed on peripheral blood. All receptors derive from a middle-aged man with COVID-19, enrolled during active disease.

DNA for the CDR3: TGTGCCAGCAGCGCCGGGGGCAGCGGGACCAATGAGCAGTTCTTC. Encoded protein: CASSAGGSGTNEQFF. The chain recombines TRBV21-1 with TRBJ2-1; the table's TRBD2 call for D was not verified on the DNA. TRBV21-1 is recorded as a pseudogene. The CDR3 has 15 residues.

CDR3 sequence (DNA): TGTGCCAGTAGTAGTACCCCTCAGGGGAACACTGAAGCTTTCTTT. This gives the protein CASSSTPQGNTEAFF. The chain carries TRBV19 and TRBJ1-1; possibly TRBD1 for D (5 bases). V lost 4 bases and J 1 base, leaving 13 bases between the germline ends. Germline assignment: CDR1 LNHDA and CDR2 SQIVND (reference sequence). The CDR3 length is 15 residues.

As DNA, the CDR3 is TGTGCCAGCAGCGCTGGGACAGTCCCAGAGACCCAGTACTTC. Translation gives CASSAGTVPETQYF. This sequence joins TRBV9 and TRBJ2-5, with TRBD1 identical over 7 bases. The CDR3 runs to 14 residues. The J segment lost 4 bases and the V segment lost 3 bases, leaving 6 bases of the junction unmatched. Germline CDR1 is SGDLS and CDR2 is YYNGEE.

The chain links TRBV2 to TRBJ1-6; D gene unclear. Germline CDR1 SNHLY, CDR2 FYNNEI. The ends were cut back, 1 base at V and 4 bases at J, with 11 bases in the middle. This CDR3 has 16 residues. This CDR3 is CASSEDTGIYNSPLHF. The CDR3 DNA is TGTGCCAGCAGTGAAGACACCGGGATTTATAATTCACCCCTCCACTTT.

The rearrangement links TRBV6-5 to TRBJ1-2; D gene ambiguous. This CDR3 comprises 16 residues. Germline CDR1 MNHEY, CDR2 SVGAGI. Trimming took 2 bases from V and 4 from J, leaving 17 bases between them. The CDR3 loop is CASSYEVSSSPYGYTF. The CDR3 DNA follows: TGTGCCAGCAGTTACGAGGTTTCCTCTAGTCCCTATGGCTACACCTTC.